These 15 T cell receptor beta chains were sequenced from one sample in a study of blood T cell repertoires in COVID-19. Measured with immunoSEQ multiplex PCR; TCRdb has only the in-frame clones, and not every one. Of fewer than 250,000 clones listed, almost 90% are singletons. Sequences were obtained from PBMCs or T cells enriched from blood (not recorded which). The receptors originated from a woman aged 45-65 years with acute COVID-19.

V and J are TRBV7-9 and TRBJ2-5, with D tentatively TRBD1 (6 bases). The CDR3 spans 13 residues. V gave up 5 bases and J gave up 4 bases, with 11 bases separating them. Germline V gene data show CDR1 as SEHNR and CDR2 as FQNEAQ (reference sequence). For the CDR3, the DNA is TGTGCCAGCAGCCGAGGACAGAGAGAGACCCAGTACTTC. Translation: CASSRGQRETQYF.

The rearrangement joins TRBV11-2 to TRBJ2-5, with 9 bases lining up with TRBD2. The V segment lost 2 bases and the J segment 2 bases; nucleotides outside the gene matches: 9. Looked up from germline, CDR1 is SGHAT and CDR2 is FQNNGV. The CDR3 length is 17 residues. CDR3 nucleotide sequence: TGTGCCAGCAGCTTACGGCTAGCGGGGACTAGACAAGAGACCCAGTACTTC. It is translated as CASSLRLAGTRQETQYF.

J is TRBJ2-4 and V is TRBV28; D not certain. Germline assignment: CDR1 MDHEN and CDR2 SYDVKM. V shed 7 bases and J shed 0 bases, with 10 bases lying between them. The CDR3 runs 14 residues. The CDR3, as DNA: TGTGCCAGCACCTTGACTCTAGCCAAAAACATTCAGTACTTC. This codes for CASTLTLAKNIQYF. Variable domain in full (rest from reference TRBV28 and TRBJ2-4): DVKVTQSSRYLVKRTGEKVFLECVQDMDHENMFWYRQDPGLGLRLIYFSYDVKMKEKGDIPEGYSVSREKKERFSLILESASTNQTSMYLCASTLTLAKNIQYFGAGTRLSVL.

A single count supports this clone. The V call is TRBV28, the J call TRBJ1-2, with D hard to call. CDR1 is MDHEN and CDR2 is SYDVKM in the germline V gene. The V end was cut by 2 bases, the J end by 4 bases, with 8 bases between. CDR3 length equals 13 residues. Here the CDR3 reads CASSLGEVYGYTF. The CDR3 nucleotides are TGTGCCAGCAGTTTAGGGGAGGTCTATGGCTACACCTTC.

The chain has TRBV27 and TRBJ1-4; the match to TRBD1 covers 7 bases. This CDR3 is 14 amino acids long. The V gene's germline CDR1 is MNHEY and CDR2 SMNVEV (reference sequence). V shed 6 bases and J 7 bases; nucleotides not matched to a gene: 8. As DNA, the CDR3 is TGTGCCAGCAGCCACACAGGGGCGCTTGAAAAACTGTTTTTT. Protein product: CASSHTGALEKLFF. The full variable domain, completed using reference TRBV27 and TRBJ1-4, is EAQVTQNPRYLITVTGKKLTVTCSQNMNHEYMSWYRQDPGLGLRQIYYSMNVEVTDKGDVPEGYKVSRKEKRNFPLILESPSPNQTSLYFCASSHTGALEKLFFGSGTQLSVL.

The chain uses TRBV27 and TRBJ1-3; 7 bases fit TRBD1. From germline, CDR1 is MNHEY and CDR2 SMNVEV (reference sequence). The CDR3 spans 15 residues. J was trimmed by 4 bases and V by 6 bases; bases with no gene match: 9. The CDR3 spells CASSFRTGVGNTIYF. The CDR3 DNA is TGTGCCAGCAGCTTCAGAACAGGGGTCGGAAACACCATATATTTT.

The chain has TRBV19 and TRBJ2-1; no definite D call. The CDR3 covers 16 residues. Trimming cost V 9 bases and J 2 bases, with 20 bases left between them. Germline loops: CDR1 LNHDA, CDR2 SQIVND (reference sequence). The CDR3 sequence: CASQNLVESAYNEQFF. CDR3 coding DNA: TGTGCCAGCCAAAACCTTGTTGAGAGTGCCTACAATGAGCAGTTCTTC.

The rearrangement joins TRBV18 to TRBJ1-1; D call uncertain. The V gene lost 3 bases and the J gene lost 1 base, with 9 bases spanning the gap. CDR3 length: 14 amino acids. CDR1 and CDR2 (germline): KGHSH, LQKENI. DNA for the CDR3: TGTGCCAGCTCACCGAAAACATGGAACACTGAAGCTTTCTTT. Its protein product is CASSPKTWNTEAFF.

J is TRBJ2-3 and V is TRBV11-2, with a tentative D call TRBD2 (5 bases). The germline V and J ends were trimmed by 1 base and 6 bases, with 11 bases remaining between them. Germline V gives CDR1 SGHAT, CDR2 FQNNGV. The CDR3 extends over 14 amino acids. CDR3 loop: CASSLVSVSDTQYF. CDR3 DNA: TGTGCCAGCAGCTTAGTTAGCGTCTCGGATACGCAGTATTTT.

The gene calls are TRBV4-2 and TRBJ2-3; TRBD1 aligns across 8 bases. J was trimmed by 0 bases and V by 2 bases; bases with no gene match: 4. The germline V gene encodes CDR1 LGHNA and CDR2 YNFKEQ. The length of the CDR3 is 16 residues. DNA for the CDR3: TGTGCCAGCAGCCAACGAGGACAGGGTAGCACAGATACGCAGTATTTT. It encodes CASSQRGQGSTDTQYF.

The chain has TRBV28 and TRBJ2-7; 9 bases agree with TRBD2. After removal of 6 bases from V and 0 bases from J, the junction contained 6 bases not matched to a gene. Germline assignment: CDR1 MDHEN and CDR2 SYDVKM. This CDR3 comprises 15 residues. Here the CDR3 reads CASSKTSGSSYEQYF. CDR3 sequence (DNA): TGTGCCAGCAGCAAGACTAGCGGAAGCTCCTACGAGCAGTACTTC.

The chain has TRBV6-6 and TRBJ2-7; 12 bases are a match to TRBD1. V trimming: 6 bases; J trimming: 5 bases; junction bases outside the gene matches: 8. This CDR3 is 15 amino acids long. CDR1 is MNHNY and CDR2 is SVGAGI in the germline V gene (reference sequence). In DNA form, the CDR3 reads TGTGCCAGCAGCCTCGGGGGACAGGGGGCCGACGAGCAGTACTTC. Protein: CASSLGGQGADEQYF.

The chain joins TRBV7-3 to TRBJ1-2; unclear D gene. The CDR3 is 15 residues long. Germline assignment: CDR1 SGHTA and CDR2 FQGTGA. V was pared by 0 bases and J by 3 bases, with 11 bases between. CDR3 DNA: TGTGCCAGCAGCTTAACGGCCACCGATTACTATGGCTACACCTTC. Translating it yields CASSLTATDYYGYTF.

The CDR3 spells CAWSVRFSGNTIYF. CDR3 sequence (DNA): TGTGCCTGGAGTGTACGGTTCTCTGGAAACACCATATATTTT. The chain links TRBV30 to TRBJ1-3; no reliable D call. The germline V and J ends were trimmed by 0 bases and 0 bases, with 6 bases remaining between them. Germline CDR1 reads GTSNPN; CDR2 reads SVGIG (reference sequence). This CDR3 region has 14 residues.

The chain joins TRBV5-1 to TRBJ1-2; 8 bases are shared with TRBD1. The trim removed 3 bases at V and 6 bases at J, leaving 4 bases unmatched. The CDR3 consists of 13 residues. CDR1 is SGHRS and CDR2 is YFSETQ in the germline V gene. CDR3 nucleotide sequence: TGCGCCAGCAGCTGGAGACAGGGGAATGGCTACACCTTC. It yields the protein CASSWRQGNGYTF.